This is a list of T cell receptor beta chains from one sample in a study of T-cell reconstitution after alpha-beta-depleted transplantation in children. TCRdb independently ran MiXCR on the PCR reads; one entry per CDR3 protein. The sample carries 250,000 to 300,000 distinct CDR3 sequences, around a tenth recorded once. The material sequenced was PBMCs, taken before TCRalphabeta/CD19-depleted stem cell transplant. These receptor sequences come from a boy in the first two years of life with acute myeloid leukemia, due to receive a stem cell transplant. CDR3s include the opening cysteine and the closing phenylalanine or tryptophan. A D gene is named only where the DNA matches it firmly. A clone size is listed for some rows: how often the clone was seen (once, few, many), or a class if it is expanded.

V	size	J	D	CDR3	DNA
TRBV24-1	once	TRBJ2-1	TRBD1	CAASDFRDRGRGGSYYNEQFF	TGTGCCGCCAGTGATTTCCGGGACAGGGGGCGAGGCGGGAGTTACTACAATGAGCAGTTCTTC
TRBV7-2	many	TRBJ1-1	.	CASSLGVLRTEAFF	TGTGCCAGCAGCTTAGGGGTTTTACGCACTGAAGCTTTCTTT
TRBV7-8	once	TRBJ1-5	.	CASRQEGGPQPQHF	TGTGCCAGCAGGCAGGAGGGGGGGCCTCAGCCCCAGCATTTT
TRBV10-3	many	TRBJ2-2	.	CAIRAGPNTGELFF	TGTGCCATCAGGGCGGGACCGAACACCGGGGAGCTGTTTTTT
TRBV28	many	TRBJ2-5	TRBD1	CASSVTGGSGETQYF	TGTGCCAGCAGTGTGACAGGGGGCTCCGGGGAGACCCAGTACTTC
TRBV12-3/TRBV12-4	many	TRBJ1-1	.	CASSFGRGSTEAFF	TGTGCCAGCAGTTTCGGTCGAGGCAGCACTGAAGCTTTCTTT
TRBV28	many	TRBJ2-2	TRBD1	CASSLRPGGTGELFF	TGTGCCAGCAGTTTAAGGCCAGGGGGCACCGGGGAGCTGTTTTTT
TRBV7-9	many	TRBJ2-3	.	CASSLTVGPDTQYF	TGTGCCAGCAGCTTAACGGTGGGCCCAGATACGCAGTATTTT
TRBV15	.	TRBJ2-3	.	CATSSLWGGDTQYF	TGTGCCACCAGCAGTTTATGGGGAGGAGATACGCAGTATTTT
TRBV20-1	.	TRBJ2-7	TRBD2	CSAVTSGLSYEQYF	TGCAGTGCAGTAACTAGCGGACTCTCCTACGAGCAGTACTTC
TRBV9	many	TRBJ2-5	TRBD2	CASSVGLAGSQETQYF	TGTGCCAGCAGCGTCGGACTAGCGGGGTCCCAAGAGACCCAGTACTTC
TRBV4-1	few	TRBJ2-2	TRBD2	CASSQGTGTSGRARTGELFF	TGCGCCAGCAGCCAAGGTACCGGGACTAGCGGGAGGGCGCGCACCGGGGAGCTGTTTTTT
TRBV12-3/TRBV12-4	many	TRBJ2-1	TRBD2	CASRRRTSGGASEQFF	TGTGCCAGCAGACGCCGGACTAGCGGGGGGGCTAGTGAGCAGTTCTTC
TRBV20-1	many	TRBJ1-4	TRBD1	CSASGPGQDFF	TGCAGTGCTTCGGGTCCGGGACAGGATTTTTTT
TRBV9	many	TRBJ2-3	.	CASSVGVVTDTQYF	TGTGCCAGCAGCGTAGGAGTCGTCACAGATACGCAGTATTTT
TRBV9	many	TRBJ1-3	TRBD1	CASSVAGTGMEATIYF	TGTGCCAGCAGCGTAGCCGGGACAGGGATGGAGGCCACCATATATTTT
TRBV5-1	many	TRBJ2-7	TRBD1	CASSSGTGVYEQYF	TGTGCCAGCAGCTCGGGGACAGGGGTCTACGAGCAGTACTTC
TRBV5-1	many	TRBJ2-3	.	CASSLEADASTDTQYF	TGCGCCAGCAGCTTGGAAGCGGATGCTAGCACAGATACGCAGTATTTT
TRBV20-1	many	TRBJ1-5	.	CSAPPRTGYSNQPQHF	TGCAGTGCACCGCCCCGGACGGGTTATAGCAATCAGCCCCAGCATTTT
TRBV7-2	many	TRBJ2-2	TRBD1	CASSRFRDRGTGELFF	TGTGCCAGCAGCCGGTTCCGGGACAGGGGCACCGGGGAGCTGTTTTTT
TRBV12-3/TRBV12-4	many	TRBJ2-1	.	CASSLAGQNLEQFF	TGTGCCAGCAGTTTAGCGGGGCAGAACCTGGAGCAGTTCTTC
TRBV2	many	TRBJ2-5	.	CASKRDRGIQYF	TGTGCCAGCAAACGGGACCGCGGGATCCAGTACTTC
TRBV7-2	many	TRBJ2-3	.	CASSLLGADTQYF	TGTGCCAGCAGCTTATTGGGGGCAGATACGCAGTATTTT
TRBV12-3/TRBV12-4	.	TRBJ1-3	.	CASRRGFYSGNTIYF	TGTGCCAGCAGGAGGGGATTCTACTCTGGAAACACCATATATTTT
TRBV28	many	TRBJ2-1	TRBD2	CASSWVMAGGPFQFF	TGTGCCAGCAGTTGGGTTATGGCGGGAGGGCCCTTTCAGTTCTTC
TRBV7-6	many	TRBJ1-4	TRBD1	CASSLAAPHRGRGEKLFF	TGTGCCAGCAGCTTAGCGGCCCCCCACAGGGGGCGCGGGGAAAAACTGTTTTTT
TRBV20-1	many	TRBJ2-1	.	CSARRGRLPYNEQFF	TGCAGTGCTAGGCGGGGGCGACTCCCCTACAATGAGCAGTTCTTC
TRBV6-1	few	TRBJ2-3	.	CAINAYRRGTDTQYF	TGTGCCATAAACGCGTACAGGAGGGGCACAGATACGCAGTATTTT
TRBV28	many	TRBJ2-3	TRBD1	CASSSQGADTQYF	TGTGCCAGCAGTTCACAGGGGGCGGATACGCAGTATTTT
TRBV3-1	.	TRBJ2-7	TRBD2	CASSLRRGVAAEQYF	TGTGCCAGCAGCCTGAGGCGGGGGGTGGCGGCGGAGCAGTACTTC
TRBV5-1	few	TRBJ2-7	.	CASSLERTEPYEQYF	TGCGCCAGCAGCTTGGAGCGGACAGAACCCTACGAGCAGTACTTC
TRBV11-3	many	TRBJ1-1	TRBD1	CASSLGKLGQVNTEAFF	TGTGCCAGCAGCTTAGGGAAACTGGGACAGGTCAACACTGAAGCTTTCTTT
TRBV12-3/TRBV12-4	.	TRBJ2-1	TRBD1	CASRSTGDNEQFF	TGTGCCAGCAGGTCCACAGGGGACAATGAGCAGTTCTTC
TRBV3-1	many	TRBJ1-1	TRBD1	CASSKTGTTEAFF	TGTGCCAGCAGCAAGACAGGGACGACTGAAGCTTTCTTT
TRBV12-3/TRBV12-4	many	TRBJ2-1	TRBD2	CASSLILAGGPSEQFF	TGTGCCAGCAGCCTCATTCTAGCGGGGGGGCCTAGTGAGCAGTTCTTC